This T cell receptor beta chain was observed in a study of T cells in Graves' hyperthyroidism and ophthalmopathy. RNA transcripts provided the source from which TCR beta CDR3 regions were amplified. Carried out on the TCR CDR3, a first-round RT-PCR used the HTBI primer set. TCRdb itself ran the multiplex PCR reads through MiXCR, one entry per CDR3 protein. Among about 300,000 distinct CDR3 sequences listed, roughly a fifth were seen once. In germline, CDR1 is MNHEY, CDR2 SMNVEV (reference sequence). J lost 0 bases, V lost 3 bases, and 8 bases had no gene match. The CDR3 is made up of 17 amino acids. The sequencing sample was made of blood. The V and J genes are TRBV27 and TRBJ2-7, with 10 nucleotides matching TRBD1. The receptor was isolated from a man aged 45-65 years with Graves' ophthalmopathy. The CDR3 spells CASSFLSRQGASYEQYF. Here the CDR3 DNA reads TGTGCCAGCAGTTTCTTATCCCGACAGGGGGCCTCCTACGAGCAGTACTTC.